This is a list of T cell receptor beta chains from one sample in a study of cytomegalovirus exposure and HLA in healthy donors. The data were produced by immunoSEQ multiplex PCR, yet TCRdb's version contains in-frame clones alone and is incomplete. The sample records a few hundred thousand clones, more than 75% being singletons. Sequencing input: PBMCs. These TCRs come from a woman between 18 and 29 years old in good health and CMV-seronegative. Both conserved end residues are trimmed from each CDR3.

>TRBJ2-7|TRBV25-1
ASSDSTGGEQY
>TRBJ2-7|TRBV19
ASSDGGIYEQY
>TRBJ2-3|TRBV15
ATSSRGLGDTQY
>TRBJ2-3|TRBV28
ASSPLTSGRSTDTQY
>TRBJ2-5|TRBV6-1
ASSGEETQY
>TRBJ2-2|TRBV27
ASSLSAAGELF
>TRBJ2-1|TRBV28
ASSSSGIYNEQF
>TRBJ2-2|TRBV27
ASSLYPRTGNTGELF
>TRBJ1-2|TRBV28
ASTFPGQVYGYT
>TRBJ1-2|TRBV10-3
AIRRQGADGYT
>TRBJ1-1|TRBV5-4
ASSSGQGRPEAF
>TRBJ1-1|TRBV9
ASSGTLLGQAF
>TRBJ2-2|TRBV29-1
SVETGTGGTGELF
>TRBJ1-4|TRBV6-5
ASTGTATNEKLF
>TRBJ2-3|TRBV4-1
ASSHRQGRTNLYTDTQY
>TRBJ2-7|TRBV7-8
ASSSFIGTYYEQY
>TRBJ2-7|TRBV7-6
ASSEKIQGFTYEQY
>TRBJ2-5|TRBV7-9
ASSLGTSMGGRETQY
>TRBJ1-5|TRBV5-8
ASSLGEGRQPQH
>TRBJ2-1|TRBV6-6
ASSYSSEQF
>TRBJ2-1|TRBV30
AWSDLSGSSYNEQF
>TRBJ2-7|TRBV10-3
AISEIPQGDEQY
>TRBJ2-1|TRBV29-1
SVETGARGYNEQF
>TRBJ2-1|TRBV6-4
ASSDSNSGNNEQF
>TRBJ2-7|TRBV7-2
ASSLRQGNYEQY
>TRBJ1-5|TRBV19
ASRTGQSNQPQH
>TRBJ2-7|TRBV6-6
ASSYGSGAGTYEQY
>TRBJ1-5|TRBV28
ASSLENLNQPQH
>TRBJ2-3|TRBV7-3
ASSLSPGTDTQY
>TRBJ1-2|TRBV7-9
ASSFLGRRAYGYT
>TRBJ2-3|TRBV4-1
ASSPLMTTDTQY
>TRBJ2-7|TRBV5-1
ASSQGTIYEQY
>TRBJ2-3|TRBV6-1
ASRESLRDRRDTQY
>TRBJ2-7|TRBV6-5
ASSSRTETFGEQY
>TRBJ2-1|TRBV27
ASSSQGFGTGYNEQF
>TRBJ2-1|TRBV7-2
ASSLEGTGRYNEQF
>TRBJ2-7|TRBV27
ASSLGLAGASGSYEQY
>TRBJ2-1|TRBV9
ASSVATGPGGEQF
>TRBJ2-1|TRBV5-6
ASSIAGTSVHNEQF
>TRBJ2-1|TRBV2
ASSGSSVSNEQF
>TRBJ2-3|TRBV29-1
SVEDRWRLSTDTQY
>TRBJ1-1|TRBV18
ASSPIARPEAF
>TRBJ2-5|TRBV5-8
ASRTGQYQETQY
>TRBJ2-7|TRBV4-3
ASSQEVQGPYEQY
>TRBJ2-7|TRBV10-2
ASSSGGALYEQY
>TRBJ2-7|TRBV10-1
ASSRQAAYEQY
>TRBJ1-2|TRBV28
ASTTKTGGYYGYT
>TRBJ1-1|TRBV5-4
ASSPQRSYTEAF
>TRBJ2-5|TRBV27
ASSSPRDRVGETQY
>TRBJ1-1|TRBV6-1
ASGPDRDTEAF
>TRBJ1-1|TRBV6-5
ASRVGDSNTEAF
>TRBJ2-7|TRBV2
ASRAGTGGSYEQY
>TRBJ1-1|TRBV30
AWSVLEGPF